Following are 2 T cell receptor beta chains from one sample sequenced in a study of technical replicates of blood from a few donors. Sequencing used immunoSEQ multiplex PCR; TCRdb keeps in-frame clones, though not all of them. The table records some 57,000 clones, roughly 89% of them present only once. Material for sequencing was PBMCs. The receptors shown here come from a human donor in good health. Some clones in this sample may be carry-over from other donors' samples.

The V and J genes are TRBV7-9 and TRBJ2-2; 13 bases fit TRBD2. Germline V gives CDR1 SEHNR, CDR2 FQNEAQ (reference sequence). The CDR3 covers 19 residues. With V trimmed by 0 bases and J by 2 bases, 6 bases remained unmatched. As DNA, the CDR3 is TGTGCCAGCAGCTTAGCTGGACTAGCGGGGGTCTCTAACACCGGGGAGCTGTTTTTT. Encoded protein: CASSLAGLAGVSNTGELFF.

The V call is TRBV25-1, the J call TRBJ1-2; TRBD1 matches at 11 bases. The CDR3 contains 16 residues. Germline V CDR1 and CDR2: MGHDK, SYGVNS. The V and J ends lost 4 bases and 8 bases, in that order; junction bases with no gene match: 12. The CDR3 nucleotides are TGTGCCAGCAGTGCGCCCGGACAGGGGGCGGTCATAGGCTACACCTTC. Amino acids: CASSAPGQGAVIGYTF.